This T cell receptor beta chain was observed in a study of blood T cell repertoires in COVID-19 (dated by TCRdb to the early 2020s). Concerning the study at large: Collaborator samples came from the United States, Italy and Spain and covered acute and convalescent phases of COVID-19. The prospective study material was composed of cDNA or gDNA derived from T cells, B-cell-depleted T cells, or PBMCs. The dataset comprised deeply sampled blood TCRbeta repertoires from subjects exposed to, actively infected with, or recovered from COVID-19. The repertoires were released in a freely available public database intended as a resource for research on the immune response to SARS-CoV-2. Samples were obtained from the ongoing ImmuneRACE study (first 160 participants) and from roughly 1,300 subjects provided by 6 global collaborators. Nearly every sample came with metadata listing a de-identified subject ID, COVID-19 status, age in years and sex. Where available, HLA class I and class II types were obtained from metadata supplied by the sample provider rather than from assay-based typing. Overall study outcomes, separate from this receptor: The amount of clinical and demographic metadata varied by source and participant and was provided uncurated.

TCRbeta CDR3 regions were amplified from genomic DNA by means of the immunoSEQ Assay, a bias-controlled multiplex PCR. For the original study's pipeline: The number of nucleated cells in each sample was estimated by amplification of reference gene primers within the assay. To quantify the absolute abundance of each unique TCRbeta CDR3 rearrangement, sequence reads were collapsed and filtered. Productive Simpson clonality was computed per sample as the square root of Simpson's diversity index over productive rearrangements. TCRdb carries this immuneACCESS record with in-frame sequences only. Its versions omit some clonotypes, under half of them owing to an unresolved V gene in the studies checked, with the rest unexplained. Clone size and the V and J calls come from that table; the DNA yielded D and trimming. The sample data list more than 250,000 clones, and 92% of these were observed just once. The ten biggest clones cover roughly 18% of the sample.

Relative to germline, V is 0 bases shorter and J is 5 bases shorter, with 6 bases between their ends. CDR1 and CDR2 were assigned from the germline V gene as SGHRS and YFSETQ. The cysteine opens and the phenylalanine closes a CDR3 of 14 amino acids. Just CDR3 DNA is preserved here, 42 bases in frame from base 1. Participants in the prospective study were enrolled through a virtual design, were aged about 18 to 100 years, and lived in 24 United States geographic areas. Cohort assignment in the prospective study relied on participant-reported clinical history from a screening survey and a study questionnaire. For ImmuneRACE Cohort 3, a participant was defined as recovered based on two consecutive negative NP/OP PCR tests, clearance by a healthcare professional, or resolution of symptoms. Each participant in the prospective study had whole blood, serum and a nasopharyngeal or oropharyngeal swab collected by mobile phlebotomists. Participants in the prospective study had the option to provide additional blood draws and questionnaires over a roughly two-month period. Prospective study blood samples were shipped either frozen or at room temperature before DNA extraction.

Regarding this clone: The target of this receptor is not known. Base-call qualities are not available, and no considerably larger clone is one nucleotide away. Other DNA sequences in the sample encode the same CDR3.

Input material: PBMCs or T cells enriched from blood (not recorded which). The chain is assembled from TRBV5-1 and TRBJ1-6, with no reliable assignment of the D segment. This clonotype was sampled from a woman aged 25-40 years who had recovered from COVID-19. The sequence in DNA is TGCGCCAGCAGCTTGGCTACAGATAATTCACCCCTCCACTTT. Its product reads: CASSLATDNSPLHF.